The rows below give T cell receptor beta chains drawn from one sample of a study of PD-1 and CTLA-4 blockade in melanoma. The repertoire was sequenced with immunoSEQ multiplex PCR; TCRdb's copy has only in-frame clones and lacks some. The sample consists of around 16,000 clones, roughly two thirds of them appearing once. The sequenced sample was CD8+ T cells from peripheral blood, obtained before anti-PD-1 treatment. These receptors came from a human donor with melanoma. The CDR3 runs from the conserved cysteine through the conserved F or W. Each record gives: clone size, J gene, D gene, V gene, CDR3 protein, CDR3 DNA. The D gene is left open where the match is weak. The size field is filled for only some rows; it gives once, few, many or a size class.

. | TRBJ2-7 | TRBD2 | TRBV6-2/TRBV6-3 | CASSAAAGGYEQYF | TGTGCCAGCAGTGCGGCAGCGGGGGGGTACGAGCAGTACTTC
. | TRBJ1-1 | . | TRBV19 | CASSPDWNYRWEAFF | TGTGCCAGTAGTCCCGACTGGAATTATCGGTGGGAAGCTTTCTTT
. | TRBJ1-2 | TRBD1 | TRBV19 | CASSLPGQGNYGYTF | TGTGCCAGTAGTCTTCCGGGACAGGGTAACTATGGCTACACCTTC
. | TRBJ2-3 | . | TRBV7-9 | CASSLGTSADTQYF | TGTGCCAGCAGCTTAGGTACTAGTGCAGATACGCAGTATTTT
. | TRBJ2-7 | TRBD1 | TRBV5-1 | CASSFGTDQSF | TGCGCCAGCAGCTTCGGGACAGACCAGAGCTTC
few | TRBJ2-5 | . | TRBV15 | CATSRAIDALGETQYF | TGTGCCACCAGCAGAGCTATTGACGCATTAGGAGAGACCCAGTACTTC
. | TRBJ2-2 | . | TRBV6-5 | CASSYGTLNTGELFF | TGTGCCAGCAGTTACGGGACACTTAACACCGGGGAGCTGTTTTTT
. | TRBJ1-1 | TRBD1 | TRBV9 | CASSVGEGTDREWTEAFF | TGTGCCAGCAGCGTAGGGGAGGGAACGGACAGGGAATGGACTGAAGCTTTCTTT
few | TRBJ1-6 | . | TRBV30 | CAWRREQSWNSPLHF | TGTGCCTGGAGGAGGGAGCAGTCTTGGAATTCACCCCTCCACTTT
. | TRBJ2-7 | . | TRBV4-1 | CASSQGTGSSYEQYF | TGCGCCAGCAGTCAGGGAACAGGGAGCTCCTACGAGCAGTACTTC
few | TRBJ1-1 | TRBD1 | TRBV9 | CASSARQGSTEAFF | TGTGCCAGCAGCGCAAGACAGGGGTCCACTGAAGCTTTCTTT
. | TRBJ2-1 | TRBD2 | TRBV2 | CASSTSGSSYNEQFF | TGTGCCAGCAGTACTAGCGGTAGCTCCTACAATGAGCAGTTCTTC
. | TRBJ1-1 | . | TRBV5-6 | CASSLGLGGTNTEAFF | TGTGCCAGCAGCTTGGGCCTGGGAGGGACCAACACTGAAGCTTTCTTT
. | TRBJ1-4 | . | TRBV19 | CASIRGRGTLNEKLFF | TGTGCCAGTATAAGAGGTCGGGGAACTCTAAATGAAAAACTGTTTTTT
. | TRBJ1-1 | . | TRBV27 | CASGLWNTEAFF | TGTGCCAGCGGGCTCTGGAACACTGAAGCTTTCTTT
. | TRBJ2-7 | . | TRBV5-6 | CASSLEGTSYEQYF | TGTGCCAGCAGCTTGGAAGGGACCTCCTACGAGCAGTACTTC
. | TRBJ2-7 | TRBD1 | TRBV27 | CASSLYQGAYEQYF | TGTGCCAGCAGTTTGTACCAGGGGGCCTACGAGCAGTACTTC
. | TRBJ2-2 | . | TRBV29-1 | CSALGVISYTGELFF | TGCAGCGCCCTCGGGGTCATAAGTTACACCGGGGAGCTGTTTTTT
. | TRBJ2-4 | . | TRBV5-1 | CASSLASLQGLAKNIQYF | TGCGCCAGCAGCTTGGCCTCTTTGCAGGGTCTAGCCAAAAACATTCAGTACTTC
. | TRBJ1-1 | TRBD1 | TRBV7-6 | CASSLTGGLNTEAFF | TGTGCCAGCAGCCTGACAGGGGGATTGAACACTGAAGCTTTCTTT
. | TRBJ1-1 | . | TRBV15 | CATSRGRLAFF | TGTGCCACCAGCAGAGGGCGTCTAGCTTTCTTT
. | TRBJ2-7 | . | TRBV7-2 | CASSLQGRSAYEQYF | TGTGCCAGCAGCTTGCAAGGGCGGAGTGCCTACGAGCAGTACTTC
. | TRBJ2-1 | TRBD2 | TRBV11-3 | CASSFMSGGSKSYNEQFF | TGTGCCAGCAGCTTTATGAGTGGCGGGAGCAAGTCCTACAATGAGCAGTTCTTC
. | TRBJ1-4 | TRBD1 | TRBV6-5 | CASSQGTAGEKLFF | TGTGCCAGCAGCCAAGGGACAGCCGGGGAAAAACTGTTTTTT
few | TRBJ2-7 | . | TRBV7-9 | CASSLAVGMSSYEQYF | TGTGCCAGCAGCTTAGCAGTAGGAATGAGCTCCTACGAGCAGTACTTC
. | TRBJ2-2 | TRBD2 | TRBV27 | CASTRLAGGEGTGELFF | TGTGCCAGCACCCGACTAGCGGGAGGAGAAGGCACCGGGGAGCTGTTTTTT
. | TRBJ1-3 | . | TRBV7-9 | CASSLDGTGDTIYF | TGTGCCAGCAGCTTAGATGGCACTGGGGACACCATATATTTT
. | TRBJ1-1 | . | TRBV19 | CASSAWTALNTEAFF | TGTGCCAGTAGTGCTTGGACAGCACTGAACACTGAAGCTTTCTTT
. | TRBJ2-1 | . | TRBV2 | CASSEYLSNEQFF | TGTGCCAGCAGTGAATACCTGAGCAATGAGCAGTTCTTC
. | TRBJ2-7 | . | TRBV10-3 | CAISESGSYEQYF | TGTGCCATCAGTGAGTCGGGTTCCTACGAGCAGTACTTC
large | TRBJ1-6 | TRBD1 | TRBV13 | CASRTRGANNSPLHF | TGTGCCAGCAGAACCAGGGGGGCCAATAATTCACCCCTCCACTTT
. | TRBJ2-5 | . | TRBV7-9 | CASRVGQETQYF | TGTGCCAGCAGGGTGGGTCAAGAGACCCAGTACTTC
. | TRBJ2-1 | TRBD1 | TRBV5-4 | CASSFFGTGGEQFF | TGTGCCAGCAGCTTCTTCGGGACAGGGGGGGAGCAGTTCTTC
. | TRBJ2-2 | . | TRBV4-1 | CASSHKRVQGVTNTGELFF | TGCGCCAGCAGCCACAAAAGGGTGCAGGGCGTAACGAACACCGGGGAGCTGTTTTTT
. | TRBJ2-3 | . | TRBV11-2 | CASSSKGGLADTQYF | TGTGCCAGCAGCTCCAAAGGGGGTCTAGCAGATACGCAGTATTTT
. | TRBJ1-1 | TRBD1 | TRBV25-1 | CASSELGGAGTEAFF | TGTGCCAGCAGTGAATTAGGGGGCGCGGGCACTGAAGCTTTCTTT
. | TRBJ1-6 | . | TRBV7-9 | CASSSRQANSPLHF | TGTGCCAGCAGCTCCCGACAGGCCAATTCACCCCTCCACTTT
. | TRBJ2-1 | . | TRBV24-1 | CATSDFGQDRQQFF | TGTGCCACCAGTGATTTTGGTCAGGACAGACAGCAGTTCTTC
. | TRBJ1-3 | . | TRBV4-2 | CASSQDRSGQLHPPGNTIYF | TGTGCCAGCAGCCAAGATCGGTCAGGCCAACTTCACCCTCCTGGAAACACCATATATTTT
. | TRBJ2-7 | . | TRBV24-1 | CATSVGPTSYEQYF | TGTGCCACCAGTGTCGGTCCGACCAGCTACGAGCAGTACTTC
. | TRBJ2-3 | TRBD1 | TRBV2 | CASSYRQGSSTDTQYF | TGTGCCAGCAGTTATCGACAGGGATCAAGCACAGATACGCAGTATTTT
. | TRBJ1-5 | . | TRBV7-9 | CASGGSRVNQPQHF | TGTGCCAGCGGCGGGAGCAGGGTCAATCAGCCCCAGCATTTT
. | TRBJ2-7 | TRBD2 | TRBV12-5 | CASGLVWEGMEVEQYF | TGTGCTAGTGGTTTGGTTTGGGAGGGGATGGAGGTCGAGCAGTACTTC
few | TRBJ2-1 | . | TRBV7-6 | CASSLETFNEQFF | TGTGCCAGCAGCTTAGAGACTTTCAATGAGCAGTTCTTC
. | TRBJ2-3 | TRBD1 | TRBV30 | CAWSVGTGELGTQYF | TGTGCCTGGAGTGTAGGGACAGGGGAGTTAGGTACGCAGTATTTT
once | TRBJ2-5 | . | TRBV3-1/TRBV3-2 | CASSYGLRVGETQYF | TGTGCCAGCAGCTACGGACTCCGGGTGGGGGAGACCCAGTACTTC
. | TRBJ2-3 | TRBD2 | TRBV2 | CASRPGTSGVNIDTQYF | TGTGCCAGCAGGCCCGGGACTAGCGGGGTCAACATAGATACGCAGTATTTT
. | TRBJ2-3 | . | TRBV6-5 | CASSYVAPDTQYF | TGTGCCAGCAGTTACGTGGCCCCAGATACGCAGTATTTT
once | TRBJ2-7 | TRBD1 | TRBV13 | CASSSGQGAYEQYF | TGTGCCAGCAGCTCGGGACAGGGGGCCTACGAGCAGTACTTC
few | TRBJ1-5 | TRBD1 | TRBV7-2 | CASSLALGGYSNQPQHF | TGTGCCAGCAGCTTAGCGCTAGGGGGCTATAGCAATCAGCCCCAGCATTTT
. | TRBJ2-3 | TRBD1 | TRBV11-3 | CASSLAFGQGARNTQYF | TGTGCCAGCAGCTTAGCTTTTGGCCAGGGGGCGCGAAATACGCAGTATTTT
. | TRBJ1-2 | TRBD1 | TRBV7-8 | CASSRKRTGDYGYTF | TGTGCCAGCAGCCGGAAACGGACAGGGGACTATGGCTACACCTTC
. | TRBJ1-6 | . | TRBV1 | CTSSQDSTGWGCSPLHF | TGCACCAGCAGCCAAGACTCAACGGGCTGGGGATGTTCACCCCTCCACTTT
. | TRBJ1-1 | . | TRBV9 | CASSRWDMNTEAFF | TGTGCCAGCAGCCGCTGGGACATGAACACTGAAGCTTTCTTT
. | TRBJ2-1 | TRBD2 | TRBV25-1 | CASKAGGPSYNEQFF | TGTGCCAGCAAGGCGGGAGGGCCGTCCTACAATGAGCAGTTCTTC
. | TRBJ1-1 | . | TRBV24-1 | CATSDTAGEAFF | TGTGCCACCAGTGACACGGCAGGTGAAGCTTTCTTT
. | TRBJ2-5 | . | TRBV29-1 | CSVEDRDGGKETQYF | TGCAGCGTTGAAGATCGGGACGGTGGTAAGGAGACCCAGTACTTC
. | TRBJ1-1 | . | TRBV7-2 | CASSLAQGKWSTEAFF | TGTGCCAGCAGCTTAGCGCAGGGGAAATGGAGCACTGAAGCTTTCTTT
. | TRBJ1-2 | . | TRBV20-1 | CSARTNYGYTF | TGCAGTGCTAGGACTAACTATGGCTACACCTTC
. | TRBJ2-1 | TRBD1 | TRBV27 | CASSRAGTGYPTPQFF | TGTGCCAGCAGTCGCGCCGGGACAGGGTATCCCACACCGCAGTTCTTC